The 15 T cell receptor beta chains below were found in one sample sequenced in a study of shared clonotypes between healthy human individuals. TCRdb keeps only in-frame clones here, not all; method: immunoSEQ multiplex PCR. In the table there are about 2.2 million clones, 85% to 95% of which are singletons. Naive CD8 populations comprised CD45RO-negative cells positively selected for CCR7, excluding terminally differentiated effector memory CD45RA+ cells. Sequences were obtained from naive CD8+ T cells from PBMCs. Receptors were obtained from a man aged 18 to 30 in good health. Some clones in this sample may be carry-over from other donors' samples.

As concerns this clone: Other DNA sequences in the same sample also yield this CDR3. The chain uses TRBV28 and TRBJ2-7, with D possibly being TRBD2 (5 bases). Germline CDR1 MDHEN, CDR2 SYDVKM. Trimming removed 6 bases from V and 2 bases from J, with 14 bases in between. The CDR3 is 14 amino acids. CDR3 nucleotide sequence: TGTGCCAGCAGCTTGGCGGGCATCCCCTACGAGCAGTACTTC. This encodes CASSLAGIPYEQYF.

J is TRBJ2-1 and V is TRBV11-2; TRBD2 agrees at 11 bases. CDR1 and CDR2 (germline): SGHAT, FQNNGV. The CDR3 consists of 17 residues. With V trimmed by 5 bases and J by 4 bases, 10 bases remained unmatched. This CDR3 is CASSRGLAEIEYNEQFF. In DNA form, the CDR3 reads TGTGCCAGCAGCCGGGGACTAGCGGAGATTGAGTACAATGAGCAGTTCTTC. The complete variable domain, with remaining parts taken from reference TRBV11-2 and TRBJ2-1, reads EAGVAQSPRYKIIEKRQSVAFWCNPISGHATLYWYQQILGQGPKLLIQFQNNGVVDDSQLPKDRFSAERLKGVDSTLKIQPAKLEDSAVYLCASSRGLAEIEYNEQFFGPGTRLTVL.

The gene calls are TRBV27 and TRBJ2-3; maybe TRBD1 (5 bases). CDR3 length: 16 amino acids. Trimming removed 1 base from V and 1 base from J, with 12 bases in between. Germline V CDR1 and CDR2: MNHEY, SMNVEV (reference sequence). For the CDR3, the DNA is TGTGCCAGCAGTTTATTTCAGGGTTTGGGCACAGATACGCAGTATTTT. It yields the protein CASSLFQGLGTDTQYF.

CDR3 loop: CASSPREGWSTEAFF. For the CDR3, the DNA is TGTGCCAGTAGCCCCCGGGAGGGATGGAGCACTGAAGCTTTCTTT. The gene calls are TRBV19 and TRBJ1-1; no reliable D call. Trimming stripped 6 bases from V and 4 bases from J, with 18 bases between. CDR1 and CDR2 from the germline V gene are LNHDA and SQIVND (reference sequence). The CDR3 loop spans 15 amino acids. The full variable domain, completed using reference TRBV19 and TRBJ1-1, is DGGITQSPKYLFRKEGQNVTLSCEQNLNHDAMYWYRQDPGQGLRLIYYSQIVNDFQKGDIAEGYSVSREKKESFPLTVTSAQKNPTAFYLCASSPREGWSTEAFFGQGTRLTVV.

This clone was detected only once. This chain uses TRBV13 with TRBJ1-2; D remains ambiguous. This CDR3 spans 18 amino acids. V was clipped by 4 bases and J by 2 bases, with 23 bases between them. The germline V gene has CDR1 PRHDT and CDR2 FYEKMQ (reference sequence). The CDR3 is CASSSTSTRVGKNYGYTF. CDR3 coding DNA: TGTGCCAGCAGCTCGACCTCCACCCGAGTCGGGAAAAACTATGGCTACACCTTC.

A remark on this clone: This CDR3 is also generated by other DNA sequences in the sample. The chain uses TRBV11-2 and TRBJ2-5; weak D call: TRBD2 (5 bases). Germline-derived CDR1 and CDR2 are SGHAT and FQNNGV. The CDR3 loop spans 13 amino acids. Trimming took off 3 bases at V and 4 bases at J, with 9 bases between the two ends. CDR3 bases: TGTGCCAGCAGCTTTAGAGGGAGAGAGACCCAGTACTTC. As protein: CASSFRGRETQYF. The full variable domain, with the rest looked up from reference TRBV11-2 and TRBJ2-5, is EAGVAQSPRYKIIEKRQSVAFWCNPISGHATLYWYQQILGQGPKLLIQFQNNGVVDDSQLPKDRFSAERLKGVDSTLKIQPAKLEDSAVYLCASSFRGRETQYFGPGTRLLVL.

This chain uses TRBV19 with TRBJ2-7, with TRBD2 identical over 7 bases. Trimming at V came to 5 bases and at J to 3 bases, leaving 7 bases not matched to a gene. Per the germline V gene, CDR1 is LNHDA and CDR2 is SQIVND (reference sequence). The CDR3 has 14 amino acids. The CDR3 DNA follows: TGTGCCAGTAGTGCCGGACTAGGGAGCTACGAGCAGTACTTC. Its protein product is CASSAGLGSYEQYF.

This clone was seen a single time. The chain joins TRBV9 to TRBJ2-1; 13 bases fit TRBD2. CDR1 is SGDLS, CDR2 YYNGEE, per germline. V lost 3 bases and J lost 7; bases outside the gene matches: 10. This CDR3 region has 17 residues. The CDR3 spells CASSDRLLAGGQNEQFF. As DNA, the CDR3 is TGTGCCAGCAGCGACCGCTTACTAGCGGGAGGGCAAAATGAGCAGTTCTTC.

V is TRBV5-5 and J is TRBJ1-1; TRBD1 agrees at 9 bases. V gave up 4 bases and J gave up 6 bases; unmatched junction bases: 7. Germline assignment: CDR1 SGHKS and CDR2 YYEKEE (reference sequence). The CDR3 covers 14 residues. The CDR3 region has the DNA TGTGCCAGCAGCCCCAACAGGGGGCTCGCTGAAGCTTTCTTT. Translated, it gives CASSPNRGLAEAFF.

There are a few counts of this clone. The V and J genes are TRBV7-7 and TRBJ2-1, with 8 bases identical to TRBD1. The CDR3 extends over 13 amino acids. J gave up 9 bases and V 5 bases, and 6 bases lay outside the gene matches. Germline V gives CDR1 SSHAT, CDR2 FNYEAQ (reference sequence). The CDR3 DNA is TGTGCCAGCAGCCGAGGACAGGGCACTGAGCAGTTCTTC. This codes for CASSRGQGTEQFF.

This sequence joins TRBV28 and TRBJ2-3; possibly TRBD1 or TRBD2 for D (5 bases each). V lost 3 bases and J lost 4, with 11 bases in between. This CDR3 spans 14 amino acids. The germline gives CDR1 MDHEN, CDR2 SYDVKM. CDR3 sequence: CASSFWQGADTQYF. The DNA of the CDR3 is TGTGCCAGCAGTTTCTGGCAGGGAGCAGATACGCAGTATTTT.

Comment on this clone: The CDR3 end shows no conserved phenylalanine or tryptophan, and so a read error is likely. It is unclear where the CDR3 begins or ends on the DNA, so no DNA is shown, and the CDR3 is as TCRdb lists it. J is TRBJ1-2 and V is TRBV6-1; the D segment call TRBD1 is taken from the table without a DNA check. Germline loops: CDR1 MNHNS, CDR2 SASEGT. Ends included, the CDR3 has 12 residues. The CDR3 loop is CASSEPFGGQPI.

The chain is built from TRBV28 and TRBJ1-4; maybe TRBD1 (6 bases). This CDR3 comprises 20 residues. In germline, CDR1 is MDHEN, CDR2 SYDVKM. V shed 4 bases and J shed 2 bases, with 26 bases lying between them. The DNA for the CDR3 is TGTGCCAGCAGTTCCCCACTTACGGGGACAATTTGGTCCACTAATGAAAAACTGTTTTTT. Protein product: CASSSPLTGTIWSTNEKLFF. Variable domain in full (rest from reference TRBV28 and TRBJ1-4): DVKVTQSSRYLVKRTGEKVFLECVQDMDHENMFWYRQDPGLGLRLIYFSYDVKMKEKGDIPEGYSVSREKKERFSLILESASTNQTSMYLCASSSPLTGTIWSTNEKLFFGSGTQLSVL.

This chain links TRBV18 with TRBJ1-4; tentatively, D is TRBD1 (6 bases). Looked up from germline, CDR1 is KGHSH and CDR2 is LQKENI. V gave up 3 bases and J gave up 1 base, with 6 bases separating them. The CDR3 is 14 amino acids. The CDR3 protein is CASSPTGTNEKLFF. CDR3 sequence (DNA): TGTGCCAGCTCACCGACAGGAACTAATGAAAAACTGTTTTTT.

This rearrangement joins TRBV27 to TRBJ2-7, with TRBD2 identical over 10 bases. The CDR3 spans 15 residues. Germline V gives CDR1 MNHEY, CDR2 SMNVEV (reference sequence). J gave up 4 bases and V 6 bases, and 9 bases lay outside the gene matches. CDR3 sequence reads: CASSPSGRGFYEQYF. Here the CDR3 DNA reads TGTGCCAGCAGCCCTAGCGGGAGAGGTTTTTACGAGCAGTACTTC.